A few counts support the clone carrying this T cell receptor (beta chain). TCR beta cDNA libraries included unique molecular identifiers. TCRdb redid the calling of the PCR reads with MiXCR, one entry per CDR3 protein. Among about 260,000 distinct CDR3 sequences listed, around 34% were seen once. This entry is derived from a study of post-analysis software for immune sequencing data. The sequenced sample was blood. The clonotype originates from a girl between 5 and 17 years old with multiple sclerosis.

CDR3 in DNA: TGTGCCAGCAGCCAAGATGCGACGGTATACAATGAGCAGTTCTTC. This encodes CASSQDATVYNEQFF. J is TRBJ2-1 and V is TRBV3-1; D not resolved. V gave up 0 bases and J gave up 4 bases, with 10 bases separating them. This CDR3 spans 15 amino acids. Germline assignment: CDR1 LGHDT and CDR2 YNNKEL (reference sequence).